The entry below gives a single TCR beta chain sequence along with its context. The data stem from a study of blood T cell repertoires in COVID-19. Study as a whole: PBMCs, B-cell-depleted T cells, or T cells were the source of the cDNA or gDNA that made up the material.

The CDR3 loop spans 15 amino acids. Germline assignment: CDR1 SGHAT and CDR2 FQNNGV. V gave up 5 bases and J gave up 5 bases, with 16 bases separating them. Some clones are missing from TCRdb's copy, which holds only in-frame ones; the method was immunoSEQ multiplex PCR. Of roughly 62,000 clones in the sample, more than 90% were seen once. What was sequenced was peripheral blood. The origin of this receptor is a human donor in a cohort sampled during active COVID-19. This chain links TRBV11-2 with TRBJ2-1; D is unresolved. CDR3 sequence (DNA): TGTGCCAGCAGCAACAGCCCCGGAACAGACAATGAGCAGTTCTTC. Its translation is CASSNSPGTDNEQFF.